This entry lists 2 T cell receptor beta chains sequenced from one sample in a study of identical twins. TCRdb processed the 5' RACE reads anew with MiXCR; each CDR3 protein has one entry. The sample includes some 900,000 distinct CDR3 sequences, about 12% of them seen just once. This sample also belongs to another study, concerning yellow fever vaccine responses in identical twins.

The sequencing input was PBMCs. The receptors were gathered from a woman aged 18-30 years in good health.

A note on this clonotype: This may be a read error: a much more frequent sequence differs by one nucleotide. The rearrangement joins TRBV28 to TRBJ2-1, with TRBD1 as a possible D gene (5 bases). Per the germline V gene, CDR1 is MDHEN and CDR2 is SYDVKM. This CDR3 comprises 11 residues. The V end was cut by 8 bases, the J end by 6 bases, with 8 bases between. CDR3 amino acids: CASPQGNEQFF. In DNA, the CDR3 is TGTGCCAGCCCCCAGGGCAATGAGCAGTTCTTC. The full variable domain, in which reference TRBV28 and TRBJ2-1 provide the parts outside the CDR3, is DVKVTQSSRYLVKRTGEKVFLECVQDMDHENMFWYRQDPGLGLRLIYFSYDVKMKEKGDIPEGYSVSREKKERFSLILESASTNQTSMYLCASPQGNEQFFGPGTRLTVL.

There are many counts of this clonotype. The chain couples TRBV25-1 to TRBJ2-1, with TRBD2 matching 10 bases. J lost 1 base, V lost 4 bases, and 4 bases had no gene match. The CDR3 is 16 residues long. CDR1 is MGHDK, CDR2 SYGVNS, per germline. DNA of the CDR3: TGTGCCAGCAGTGGGGCTAGCGGGAGATCCTACAATGAGCAGTTCTTC. Translated, it gives CASSGASGRSYNEQFF.